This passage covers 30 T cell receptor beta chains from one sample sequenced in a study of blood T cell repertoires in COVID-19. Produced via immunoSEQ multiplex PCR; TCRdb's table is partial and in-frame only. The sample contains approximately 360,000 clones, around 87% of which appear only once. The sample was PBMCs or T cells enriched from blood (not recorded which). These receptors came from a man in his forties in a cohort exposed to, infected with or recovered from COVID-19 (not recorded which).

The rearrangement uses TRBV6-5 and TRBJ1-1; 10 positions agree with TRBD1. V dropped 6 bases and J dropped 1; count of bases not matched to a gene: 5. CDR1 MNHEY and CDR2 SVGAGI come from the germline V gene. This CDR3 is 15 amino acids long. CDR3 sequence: CASSPGTGENTEAFF. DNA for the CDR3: TGTGCCAGCAGCCCCGGGACAGGGGAGAACACTGAAGCTTTCTTT.

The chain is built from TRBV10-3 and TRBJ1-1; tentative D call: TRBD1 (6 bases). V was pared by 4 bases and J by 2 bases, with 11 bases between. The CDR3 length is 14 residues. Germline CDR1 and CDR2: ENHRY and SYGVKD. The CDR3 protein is CAISVKQGNTEAFF. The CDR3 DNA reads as TGTGCCATCAGTGTAAAACAGGGTAACACTGAAGCTTTCTTT.

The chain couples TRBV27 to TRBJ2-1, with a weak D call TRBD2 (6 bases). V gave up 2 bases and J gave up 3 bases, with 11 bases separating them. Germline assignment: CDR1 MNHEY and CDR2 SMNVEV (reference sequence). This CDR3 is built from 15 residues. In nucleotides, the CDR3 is TGTGCCAGCAGTTTAGAAGCGGGCAACTACAATGAGCAGTTCTTC. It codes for CASSLEAGNYNEQFF.

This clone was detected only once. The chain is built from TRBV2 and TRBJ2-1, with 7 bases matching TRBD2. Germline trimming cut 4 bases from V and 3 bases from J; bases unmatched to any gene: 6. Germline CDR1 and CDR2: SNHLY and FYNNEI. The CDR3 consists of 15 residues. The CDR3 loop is CASSGTGGVYNEQFF. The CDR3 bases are TGTGCCAGCAGTGGTACGGGAGGTGTCTACAATGAGCAGTTCTTC. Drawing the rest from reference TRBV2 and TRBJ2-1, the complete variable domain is EPEVTQTPSHQVTQMGQEVILRCVPISNHLYFYWYRQILGQKVEFLVSFYNNEISEKSEIFDDQFSVERPDGSNFTLKIRSTKLEDSAMYFCASSGTGGVYNEQFFGPGTRLTVL.

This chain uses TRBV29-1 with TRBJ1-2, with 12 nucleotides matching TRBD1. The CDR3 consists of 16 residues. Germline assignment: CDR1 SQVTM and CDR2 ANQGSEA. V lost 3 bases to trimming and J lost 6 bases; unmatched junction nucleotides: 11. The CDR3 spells CSVDFRDRGLRNGYTF. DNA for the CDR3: TGCAGCGTTGATTTCCGGGACAGGGGGCTTCGGAATGGCTACACCTTC. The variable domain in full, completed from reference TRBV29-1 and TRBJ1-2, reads SAVISQKPSRDICQRGTSLTIQCQVDSQVTMMFWYRQQPGQSLTLIATANQGSEATYESGFVIDKFPISRPNLTFSTLTVSNMSPEDSSIYLCSVDFRDRGLRNGYTFGSGTRLTVV.

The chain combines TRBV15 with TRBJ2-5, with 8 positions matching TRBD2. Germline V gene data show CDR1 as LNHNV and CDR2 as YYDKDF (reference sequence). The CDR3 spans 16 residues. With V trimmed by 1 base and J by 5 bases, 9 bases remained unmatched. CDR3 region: CATSRAIQRELETQYF. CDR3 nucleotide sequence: TGTGCCACCAGCAGAGCGATCCAGCGGGAGCTGGAGACCCAGTACTTC. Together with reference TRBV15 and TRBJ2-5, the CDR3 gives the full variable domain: DAMVIQNPRYQVTQFGKPVTLSCSQTLNHNVMYWYQQKSSQAPKLLFHYYDKDFNNEADTPDNFQSRRPNTSFCFLDIRSPGLGDTAMYLCATSRAIQRELETQYFGPGTRLLVL.

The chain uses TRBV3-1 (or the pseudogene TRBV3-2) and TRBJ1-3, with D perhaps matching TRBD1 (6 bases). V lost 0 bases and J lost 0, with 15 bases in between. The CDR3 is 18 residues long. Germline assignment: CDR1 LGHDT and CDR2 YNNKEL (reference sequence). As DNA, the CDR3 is TGTGCCAGCAGCCAAGATGCCCTAAAACAGGGCTCTGGAAACACCATATATTTT. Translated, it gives CASSQDALKQGSGNTIYF.

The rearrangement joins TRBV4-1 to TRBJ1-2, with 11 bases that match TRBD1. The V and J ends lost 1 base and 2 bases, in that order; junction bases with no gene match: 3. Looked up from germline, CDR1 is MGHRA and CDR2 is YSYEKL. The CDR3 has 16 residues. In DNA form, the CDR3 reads TGCGCCAGCAGCCAAGGGACAGGGGGCTCGAACTATGGCTACACCTTC. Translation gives CASSQGTGGSNYGYTF.

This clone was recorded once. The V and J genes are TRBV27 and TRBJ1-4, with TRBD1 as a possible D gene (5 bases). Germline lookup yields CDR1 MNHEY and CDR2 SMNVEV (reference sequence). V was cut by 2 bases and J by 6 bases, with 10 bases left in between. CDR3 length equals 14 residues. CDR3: CASSLIGEDEKLFF. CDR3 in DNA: TGTGCCAGCAGTTTAATAGGGGAGGATGAAAAACTGTTTTTT.

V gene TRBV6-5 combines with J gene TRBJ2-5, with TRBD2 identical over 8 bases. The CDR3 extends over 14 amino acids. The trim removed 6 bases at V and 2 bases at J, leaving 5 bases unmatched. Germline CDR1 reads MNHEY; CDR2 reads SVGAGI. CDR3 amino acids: CASRAAGGQETQYF. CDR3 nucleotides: TGTGCCAGCAGGGCGGCGGGAGGACAAGAGACCCAGTACTTC.

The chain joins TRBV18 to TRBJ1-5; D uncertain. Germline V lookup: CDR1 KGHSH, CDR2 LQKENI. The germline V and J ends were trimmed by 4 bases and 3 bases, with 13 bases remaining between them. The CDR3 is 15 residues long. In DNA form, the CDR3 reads TGTGCCAGCTCACGGGCGGCGGGAGACAATCAGCCCCAGCATTTT. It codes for CASSRAAGDNQPQHF.

Here the CDR3 reads CASSLPGVSGNTIYF. In nucleotides, the CDR3 is TGTGCCAGCAGCTTACCGGGGGTCTCTGGAAACACCATATATTTT. The V call is TRBV7-6, the J call TRBJ1-3; tentative D call: TRBD1 (5 bases). Deletions cut 2 bases from V and 0 bases from J, with 8 bases between. The germline CDR1 and CDR2 sequences are SGHVS and FNYEAQ. The CDR3 has 15 residues.

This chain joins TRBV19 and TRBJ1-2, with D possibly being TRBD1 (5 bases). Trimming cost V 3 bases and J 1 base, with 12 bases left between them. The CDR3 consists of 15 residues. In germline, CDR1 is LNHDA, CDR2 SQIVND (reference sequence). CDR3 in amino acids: CASSIEGGVNYGYTF. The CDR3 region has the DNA TGTGCCAGTAGTATCGAAGGAGGGGTTAACTATGGCTACACCTTC.

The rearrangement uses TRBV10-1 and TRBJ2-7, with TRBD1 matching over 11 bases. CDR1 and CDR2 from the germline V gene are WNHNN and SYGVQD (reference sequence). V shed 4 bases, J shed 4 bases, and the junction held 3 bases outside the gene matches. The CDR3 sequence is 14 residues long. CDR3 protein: CASSAGTGGYEQYF. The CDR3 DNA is TGCGCCAGCAGTGCCGGGACAGGGGGTTACGAGCAGTACTTC.

CDR3 DNA sequence: TGTGCCAGCAGCCGCCCCCTAGCGGGAGTTCCAGATACGCAGTATTTT. Encoded protein: CASSRPLAGVPDTQYF. The V and J genes are TRBV5-4 and TRBJ2-3, with 10 bases fitting TRBD2. J lost 4 bases, V lost 4 bases, and 9 bases had no gene match. Germline values: CDR1 SGHNT, CDR2 YYREEE (reference sequence). This CDR3 spans 16 amino acids.

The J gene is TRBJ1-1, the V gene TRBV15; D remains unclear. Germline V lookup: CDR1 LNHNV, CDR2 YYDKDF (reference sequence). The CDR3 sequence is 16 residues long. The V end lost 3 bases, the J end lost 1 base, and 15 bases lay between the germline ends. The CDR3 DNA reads TGTGCCACCAGCAGGGACTTGGTAGGGAAGAACACTGAAGCTTTCTTT. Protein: CATSRDLVGKNTEAFF.

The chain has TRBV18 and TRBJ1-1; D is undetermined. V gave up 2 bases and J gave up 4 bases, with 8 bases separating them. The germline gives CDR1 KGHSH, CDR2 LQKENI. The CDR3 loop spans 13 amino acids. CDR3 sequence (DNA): TGTGCCAGCTCACCATTAGAGGGCACTGAAGCTTTCTTT. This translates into CASSPLEGTEAFF. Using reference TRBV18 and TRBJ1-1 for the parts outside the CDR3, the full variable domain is NAGVMQNPRHLVRRRGQEARLRCSPMKGHSHVYWYRQLPEEGLKFMVYLQKENIIDESGMPKERFSAEFPKEGPSILRIQQVVRGDSAAYFCASSPLEGTEAFFGQGTRLTVV.

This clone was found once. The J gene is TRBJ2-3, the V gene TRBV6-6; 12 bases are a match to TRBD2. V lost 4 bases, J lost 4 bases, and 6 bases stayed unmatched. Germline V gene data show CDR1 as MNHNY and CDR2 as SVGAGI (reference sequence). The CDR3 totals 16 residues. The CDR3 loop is CASSSTSGRFSDTQYF. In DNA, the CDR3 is TGTGCCAGCAGTTCCACTAGCGGGAGGTTCTCAGATACGCAGTATTTT.

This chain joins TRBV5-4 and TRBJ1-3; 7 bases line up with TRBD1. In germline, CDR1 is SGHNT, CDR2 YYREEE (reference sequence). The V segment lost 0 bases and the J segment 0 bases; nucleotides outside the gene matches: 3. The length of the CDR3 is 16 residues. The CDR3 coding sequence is TGTGCCAGCAGCTTGGCGGGACAGCGCTCTGGAAACACCATATATTTT. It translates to CASSLAGQRSGNTIYF.

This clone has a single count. DNA of the CDR3: TGTGCCAGCAGCCCAGGGGCGTTAGATACGCAGTATTTT. It specifies CASSPGALDTQYF. The chain carries TRBV7-2 and TRBJ2-3, with D perhaps matching TRBD1 (6 bases). This CDR3 spans 13 amino acids. The V end was cut by 5 bases, the J end by 5 bases, with 11 bases between. Germline loops: CDR1 SGHTA, CDR2 FQGNSA.

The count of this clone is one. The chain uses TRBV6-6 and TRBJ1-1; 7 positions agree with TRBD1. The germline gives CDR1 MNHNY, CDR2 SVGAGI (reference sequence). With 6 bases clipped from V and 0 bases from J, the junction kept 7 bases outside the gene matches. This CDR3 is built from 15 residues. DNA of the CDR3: TGTGCCAGCAGAGAACGACAGGGTATGAACACTGAAGCTTTCTTT. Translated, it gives CASRERQGMNTEAFF.

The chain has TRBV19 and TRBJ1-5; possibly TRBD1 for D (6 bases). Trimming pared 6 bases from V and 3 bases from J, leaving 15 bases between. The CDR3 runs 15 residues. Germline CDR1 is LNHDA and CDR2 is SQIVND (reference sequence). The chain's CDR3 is CASRPTTGYNQPQHF. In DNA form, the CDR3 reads TGTGCCAGTAGACCGACAACAGGGTACAATCAGCCCCAGCATTTT.

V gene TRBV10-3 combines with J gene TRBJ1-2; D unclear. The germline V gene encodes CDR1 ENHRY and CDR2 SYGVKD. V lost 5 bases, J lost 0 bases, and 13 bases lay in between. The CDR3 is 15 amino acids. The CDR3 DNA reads TGTGCCATCAGTCCCCGGACTGGGACTAACTATGGCTACACCTTC. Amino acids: CAISPRTGTNYGYTF.

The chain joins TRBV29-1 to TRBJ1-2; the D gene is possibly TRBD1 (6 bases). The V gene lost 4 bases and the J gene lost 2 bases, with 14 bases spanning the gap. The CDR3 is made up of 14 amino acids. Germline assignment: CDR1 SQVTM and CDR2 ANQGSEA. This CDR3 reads CSVGLGGQNYGYTF. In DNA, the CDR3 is TGCAGCGTTGGGCTCGGGGGGCAAAACTATGGCTACACCTTC.

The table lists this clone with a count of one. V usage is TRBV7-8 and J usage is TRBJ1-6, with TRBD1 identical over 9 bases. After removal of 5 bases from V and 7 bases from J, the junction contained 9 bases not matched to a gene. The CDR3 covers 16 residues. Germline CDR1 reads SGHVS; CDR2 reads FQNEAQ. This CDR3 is CASSRQQGASNSPLHF. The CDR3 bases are TGTGCCAGCAGCAGACAACAGGGGGCGAGCAATTCACCCCTCCACTTT.

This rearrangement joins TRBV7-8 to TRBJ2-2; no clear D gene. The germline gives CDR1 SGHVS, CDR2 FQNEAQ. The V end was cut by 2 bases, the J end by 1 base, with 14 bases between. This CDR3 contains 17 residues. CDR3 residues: CASSLRVMTVNTGELFF. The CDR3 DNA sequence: TGTGCCAGCAGCTTACGGGTGATGACCGTGAACACCGGGGAGCTGTTTTTT.

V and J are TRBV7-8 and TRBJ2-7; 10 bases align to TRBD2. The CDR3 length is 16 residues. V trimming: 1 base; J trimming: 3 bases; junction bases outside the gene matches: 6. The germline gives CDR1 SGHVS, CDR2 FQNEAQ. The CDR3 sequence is CASSLVGLAEFYEQYF. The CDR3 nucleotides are TGTGCCAGCAGCTTAGTTGGACTAGCGGAATTCTACGAGCAGTACTTC.

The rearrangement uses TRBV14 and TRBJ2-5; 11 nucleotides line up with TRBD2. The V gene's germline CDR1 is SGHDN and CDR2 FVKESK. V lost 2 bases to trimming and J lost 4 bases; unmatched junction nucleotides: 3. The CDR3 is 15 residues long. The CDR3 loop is CASSQLAGGSETQYF. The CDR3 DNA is TGTGCCAGCAGCCAACTAGCGGGAGGATCAGAGACCCAGTACTTC.

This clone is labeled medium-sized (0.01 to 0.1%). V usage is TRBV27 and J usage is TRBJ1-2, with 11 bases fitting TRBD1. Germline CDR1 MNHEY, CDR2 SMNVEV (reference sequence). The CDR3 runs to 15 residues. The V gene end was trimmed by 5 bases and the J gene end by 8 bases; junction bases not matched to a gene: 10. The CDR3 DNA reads TGTGCCAGCAGTCCGTCCGGACAGGGGGCAGGGGGCTACACCTTC. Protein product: CASSPSGQGAGGYTF.

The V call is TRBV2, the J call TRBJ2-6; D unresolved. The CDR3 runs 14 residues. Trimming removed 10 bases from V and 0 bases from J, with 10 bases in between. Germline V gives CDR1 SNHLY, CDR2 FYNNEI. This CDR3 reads CATTTDSGANVLTF. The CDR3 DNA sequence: TGTGCCACGACAACCGACTCTGGGGCCAACGTCCTGACTTTC.